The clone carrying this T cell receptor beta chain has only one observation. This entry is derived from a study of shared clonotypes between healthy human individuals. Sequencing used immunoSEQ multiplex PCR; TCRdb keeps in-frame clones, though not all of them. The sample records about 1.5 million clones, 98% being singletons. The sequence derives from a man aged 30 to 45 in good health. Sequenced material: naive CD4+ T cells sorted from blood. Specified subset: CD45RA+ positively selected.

In nucleotides, the CDR3 is TGTGCCATCAGTGACAAGGAGACCCAGTACTTC. It is translated as CAISDKETQYF. The chain combines TRBV10-3 with TRBJ2-5, with no clear D. The CDR3 length is 11 residues. Between the trimmed V and J ends, which lost 3 bases and 5 bases, there was a span of 4 bases. Germline-derived CDR1 and CDR2 are ENHRY and SYGVKD.